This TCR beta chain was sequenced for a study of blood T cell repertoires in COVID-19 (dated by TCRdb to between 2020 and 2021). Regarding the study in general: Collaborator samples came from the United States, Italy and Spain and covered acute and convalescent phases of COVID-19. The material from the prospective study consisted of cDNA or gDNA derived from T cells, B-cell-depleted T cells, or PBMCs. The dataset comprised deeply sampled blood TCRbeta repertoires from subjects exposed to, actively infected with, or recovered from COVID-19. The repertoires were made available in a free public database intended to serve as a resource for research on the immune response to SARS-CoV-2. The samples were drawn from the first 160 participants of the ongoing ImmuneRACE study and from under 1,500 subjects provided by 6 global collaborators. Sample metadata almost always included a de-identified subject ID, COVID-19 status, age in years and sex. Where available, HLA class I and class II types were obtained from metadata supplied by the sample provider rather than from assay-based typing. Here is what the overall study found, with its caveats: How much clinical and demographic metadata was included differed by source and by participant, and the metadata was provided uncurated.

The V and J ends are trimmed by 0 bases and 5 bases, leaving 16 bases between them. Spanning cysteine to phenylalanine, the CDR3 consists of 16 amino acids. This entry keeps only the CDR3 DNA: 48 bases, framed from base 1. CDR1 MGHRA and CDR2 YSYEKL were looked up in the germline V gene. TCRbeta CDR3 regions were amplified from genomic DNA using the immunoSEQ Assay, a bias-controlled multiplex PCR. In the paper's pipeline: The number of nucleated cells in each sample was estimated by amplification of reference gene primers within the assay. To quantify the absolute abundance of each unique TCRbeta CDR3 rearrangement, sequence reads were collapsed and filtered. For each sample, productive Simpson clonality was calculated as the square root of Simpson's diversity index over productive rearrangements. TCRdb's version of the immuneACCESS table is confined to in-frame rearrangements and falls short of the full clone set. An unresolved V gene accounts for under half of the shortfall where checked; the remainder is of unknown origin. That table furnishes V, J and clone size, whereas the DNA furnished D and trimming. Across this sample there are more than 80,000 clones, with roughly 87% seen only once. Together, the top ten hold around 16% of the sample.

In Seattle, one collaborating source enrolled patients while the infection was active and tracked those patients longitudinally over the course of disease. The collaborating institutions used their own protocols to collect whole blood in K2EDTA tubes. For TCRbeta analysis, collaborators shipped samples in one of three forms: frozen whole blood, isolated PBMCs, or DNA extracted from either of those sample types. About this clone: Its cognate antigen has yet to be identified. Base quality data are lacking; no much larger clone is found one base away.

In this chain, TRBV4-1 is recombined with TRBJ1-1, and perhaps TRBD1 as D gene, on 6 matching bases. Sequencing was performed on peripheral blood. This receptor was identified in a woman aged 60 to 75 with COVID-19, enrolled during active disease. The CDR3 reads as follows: CASSQDRGASKTEAFF. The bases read TGCGCCAGCAGCCAAGATCGGGGGGCGAGTAAAACTGAAGCTTTCTTT.